The clone carrying this T cell receptor beta chain has more than one count but fewer than ten. A junction end diverges from the germline sequence, so it may reflect a read error. This record belongs to a study of blood T cells in healthy people across ages. With a J-beta primer mix and a sample-barcoded 5' primer, a second PCR ran about 7 to 12 cycles. A tag from a template-switch adaptor with 12 random nucleotides marked each cDNA molecule. In TCRdb, the 5' RACE reads were re-called with MiXCR into one record per CDR3 protein. Found here are hundreds of thousands of distinct CDR3 sequences, 20% to 30% of them singletons; the top ten hold about 3%. This CDR3 is built from 16 residues. CDR1 is SGHRS, CDR2 YFSETQ, per germline. This sample was shared with a second study, whose subject was T cells of mothers and their children. That paper states: Sample barcodes and 2-4 random nucleotides were added by the M1S primer of the second PCR.

Input material: blood. The rearrangement links TRBV5-1 to TRBJ2-2; either TRBD1 or TRBD2 may fit D (6 bases each). The TCR sequence derives from a boy aged 5-17 years in good health. The CDR3 coding sequence is TGCGCCAGCAGCTTGGTCGGGGGCCCGGACACCGGGGAGTTGTTTTTT. Translation: CASSLVGGPDTGELFF.